Below, 24 T cell receptor beta chains from the same sample are listed, as sequenced in a study of cytomegalovirus exposure and HLA in healthy donors. 13 Jbeta primers and 60 Vbeta primers were used for the PCR. Clones were read by immunoSEQ multiplex PCR, and TCRdb kept only the in-frame ones, dropping some. The sample lists 150,000 to 200,000 clones; roughly 85% were seen once. The sequenced material came from PBMCs. These receptor sequences come from a woman in her fifties or sixties in good health and CMV-seronegative.

The V call is TRBV25-1, the J call TRBJ1-1; D possibly corresponds to TRBD1 (6 bases). The CDR3 runs to 15 residues. Germline V CDR1 and CDR2: MGHDK, SYGVNS. V lost 1 base, J lost 4 bases, and 13 bases lay in between. The CDR3 bases are TGTGCCAGCAGTGAATTAGGGGGAGGGAGCACTGAAGCTTTCTTT. This encodes CASSELGGGSTEAFF.

The rearrangement uses TRBV11-2 and TRBJ1-4; TRBD1 might be the D (5 bases). V was cut by 4 bases and J by 7 bases, with 13 bases left in between. The CDR3 is 14 residues long. CDR1 and CDR2 (germline): SGHAT, FQNNGV. The CDR3 DNA reads TGTGCCAGCAGCTCCCAGGGAGGCCTTGAAAAACTGTTTTTT. Protein sequence: CASSSQGGLEKLFF.

V usage is TRBV27 and J usage is TRBJ2-1; the D is unclear. V was cut by 6 bases and J by 0 bases, with 12 bases left in between. This CDR3 is 15 amino acids long. Germline CDR1 MNHEY, CDR2 SMNVEV (reference sequence). CDR3 sequence reads: CASRNTPSSYNEQFF. CDR3 DNA sequence: TGTGCCAGCAGGAATACTCCGAGCTCCTACAATGAGCAGTTCTTC.

J is TRBJ1-1 and V is TRBV19, with D perhaps matching TRBD1 (6 bases). Germline assignment: CDR1 LNHDA and CDR2 SQIVND (reference sequence). V lost 5 bases and J lost 1, with 11 bases in between. The CDR3 covers 14 residues. The CDR3 spells CASSQGFENTEAFF. The DNA of the CDR3 is TGTGCCAGTAGTCAGGGGTTCGAGAACACTGAAGCTTTCTTT. Based on the CDR3 plus reference TRBV19 and TRBJ1-1, the full variable domain is DGGITQSPKYLFRKEGQNVTLSCEQNLNHDAMYWYRQDPGQGLRLIYYSQIVNDFQKGDIAEGYSVSREKKESFPLTVTSAQKNPTAFYLCASSQGFENTEAFFGQGTRLTVV.

This clone was detected only a few times. V and J are TRBV28 and TRBJ1-1, with a weak D call TRBD1 (6 bases). Germline-derived CDR1 and CDR2 are MDHEN and SYDVKM. CDR3 length equals 13 residues. Trimming cost V 5 bases and J 8 bases, with 15 bases left between them. CDR3 bases: TGTGCCAGCAGTGACGAGGGGGGGAGAGAAGCTTTCTTT. Its translation: CASSDEGGREAFF.

This clone has a single count. This chain uses TRBV28 with TRBJ1-5; the match to TRBD1 covers 10 bases. With V trimmed by 2 bases and J by 6 bases, 10 bases remained unmatched. Germline V lookup: CDR1 MDHEN, CDR2 SYDVKM. This CDR3 spans 17 amino acids. CDR3 DNA sequence: TGTGCCAGCAGTTTAGCCGGGACAGGGGCTCCGGTTCAGCCCCAGCATTTT. Translated, it gives CASSLAGTGAPVQPQHF.

The V and J genes are TRBV6-5 and TRBJ1-5; D not certain. V lost 6 bases and J lost 7, with 16 bases in between. CDR3 size: 14 residues. CDR1 and CDR2 from the germline V gene are MNHEY and SVGAGI. CDR3 sequence (DNA): TGTGCCAGCAGCCCCCCCAGGCTTCACCAGCCCCAGCATTTT. It yields the protein CASSPPRLHQPQHF.

The genes are TRBV4-3 and TRBJ2-1; maybe TRBD1 (6 bases). V lost 1 base, J lost 12 bases, and 19 bases lay in between. From germline, CDR1 is LGHNA and CDR2 YSLEER. CDR3 size: 15 residues. CDR3 sequence (DNA): TGCGCCAGCAGCCAAGCTGGAGCCCGCCGAGGGGGGCAGTTCTTC. It translates to CASSQAGARRGGQFF.

V is TRBV28 and J is TRBJ1-2; the match to TRBD1 covers 7 bases. V lost 7 bases and J lost 4; bases outside the gene matches: 9. CDR1 and CDR2 (germline): MDHEN, SYDVKM. The CDR3 length is 14 residues. The DNA of the CDR3 is TGTGCCAGCACCGATCCGGACAGGAGCTATGGCTACACCTTC. Its translation is CASTDPDRSYGYTF.

This clone was seen a single time. DNA for the CDR3: TGTGCCAGCATCCTAGGGACAGGGGGTTTTTACGAGCAGTACTTC. Translated, it gives CASILGTGGFYEQYF. The V and J genes are TRBV28 and TRBJ2-7; 11 bases are shared with TRBD1. The CDR3 has 15 amino acids. Germline loops: CDR1 MDHEN, CDR2 SYDVKM. The junction had 9 bases not matched to a gene; V was cut back by 7 bases and J by 4 bases.

The chain uses TRBV6-6 and TRBJ2-1, with D perhaps matching TRBD1 (6 bases). The CDR3 consists of 12 residues. The V gene's germline CDR1 is MNHNY and CDR2 SVGAGI (reference sequence). V was trimmed by 6 bases and J by 5 bases, leaving 8 bases between them. Here the CDR3 reads CASSRQDNEQFF. The CDR3, as DNA: TGTGCCAGCAGCCGACAGGACAATGAGCAGTTCTTC.

This chain connects TRBV29-1 to TRBJ2-7; weak D call: TRBD1 (7 bases). V lost 6 bases, J lost 5 bases, and 17 bases lay in between. The CDR3 sequence is 13 residues long. Germline V gene data show CDR1 as SQVTM and CDR2 as ANQGSEA. The CDR3 bases are TGCAGCGTAAAAGGCTCCAGGGGGGACGAGCAGTACTTC. Translated: CSVKGSRGDEQYF.

The chain carries TRBV29-1 and TRBJ1-1; unclear D gene. The V gene lost 8 bases and the J gene lost 7 bases, with 17 bases spanning the gap. Per the germline V gene, CDR1 is SQVTM and CDR2 is ANQGSEA. This CDR3 spans 12 amino acids. CDR3 nucleotides: TGCAGCCATTCCCAGCCGGGGAGTGAAGCTTTCTTT. Protein product: CSHSQPGSEAFF.

This clone was detected once. The CDR3 is CASSDTRSAGELFF. The DNA of the CDR3 is TGTGCCAGCTCAGACACTAGGAGCGCCGGGGAGCTGTTTTTT. The rearrangement joins TRBV6-1 to TRBJ2-2, with D tentatively TRBD2 (5 bases). Germline V gene sequence: CDR1 MNHNS, CDR2 SASEGT. The CDR3 is 14 amino acids. Trimming took off 8 bases at V and 6 bases at J, with 16 bases between the two ends.

V and J are TRBV11-3 and TRBJ2-5; D possibly corresponds to TRBD1 (6 bases). Trimming left V 5 bases short and J 2 bases short, with 9 bases between. The CDR3 is 13 amino acids. Germline values: CDR1 SGHNT, CDR2 YENEEA. CDR3 DNA: TGTGCCAGCAGCATTGGACAGCAAGAGACCCAGTACTTC. This sequence encodes CASSIGQQETQYF.

This clone is a singleton in its sample. This CDR3 is CASSWTGEVTNEKLFF. CDR3 nucleotide sequence: TGCGCCAGCAGCTGGACAGGGGAAGTAACTAATGAAAAACTGTTTTTT. The chain uses TRBV5-1 and TRBJ1-4; 9 bases align to TRBD1. Germline CDR1 is SGHRS and CDR2 is YFSETQ. The V gene end was trimmed by 3 bases and the J gene end by 1 base; junction bases not matched to a gene: 4. This CDR3 contains 16 residues.

The chain is built from TRBV30 and TRBJ2-5, with TRBD1 identical over 9 bases. Losses at the gene ends were 5 bases for V and 2 bases for J; bases not matched to a gene: 3. Germline CDR1 is GTSNPN and CDR2 is SVGIG (reference sequence). CDR3 size: 13 residues. The CDR3 here is CAWAGTGQETQYF. Written as DNA, the CDR3 is TGTGCCTGGGCCGGGACAGGGCAAGAGACCCAGTACTTC.

This clone came up a few times. The chain recombines TRBV18 with TRBJ1-1; tentative D call: TRBD1 (5 bases). Germline V gives CDR1 KGHSH, CDR2 LQKENI. Trimming left V 6 bases short and J 0 bases short, with 17 bases between. This CDR3 is built from 16 residues. The CDR3 loop reads CASSPLSTAMNTEAFF. DNA for the CDR3: TGTGCCAGCTCGCCCCTCTCGACAGCGATGAACACTGAAGCTTTCTTT. Drawing the rest from reference TRBV18 and TRBJ1-1, the complete variable domain is NAGVMQNPRHLVRRRGQEARLRCSPMKGHSHVYWYRQLPEEGLKFMVYLQKENIIDESGMPKERFSAEFPKEGPSILRIQQVVRGDSAAYFCASSPLSTAMNTEAFFGQGTRLTVV.

V is TRBV4-1 and J is TRBJ2-7; possible D gene TRBD1, 6 bases. V gave up 5 bases and J gave up 2 bases, with 13 bases separating them. This CDR3 contains 14 residues. Germline V CDR1 and CDR2: MGHRA, YSYEKL. CDR3 sequence reads: CASSAPGAPYEQYF. For the CDR3, the DNA is TGCGCCAGCAGCGCCCCAGGGGCGCCCTACGAGCAGTACTTC.

V and J are TRBV27 and TRBJ2-1, with 9 bases that match TRBD2. Germline assignment: CDR1 MNHEY and CDR2 SMNVEV (reference sequence). J lost 7 bases, V lost 1 base, and 5 bases had no gene match. CDR3 length: 15 residues. CDR3 amino acids: CASSLLAGGENEQFF. For the CDR3, the DNA is TGTGCCAGCAGTTTATTGGCGGGAGGGGAGAATGAGCAGTTCTTC.

The chain couples TRBV18 to TRBJ1-1; no firm D call. The CDR3 totals 14 residues. V lost 3 bases, J lost 4 bases, and 12 bases lay in between. Germline CDR1 KGHSH, CDR2 LQKENI. The CDR3 region has the DNA TGTGCCAGCTCACCTGATCAAGGGAGCACTGAAGCTTTCTTT. Encoded protein: CASSPDQGSTEAFF.

The chain employs TRBV28 and TRBJ2-7; the match to TRBD1 covers 7 bases. CDR1 MDHEN and CDR2 SYDVKM come from the germline V gene. CDR3 length: 15 residues. V lost 6 bases to trimming and J lost 1 base; unmatched junction nucleotides: 9. The CDR3 here is CASRTQGSNSYEQYF. CDR3 nucleotide sequence: TGTGCCAGCAGGACACAGGGGTCTAATTCCTACGAGCAGTACTTC. The full variable domain, with the rest looked up from reference TRBV28 and TRBJ2-7, is DVKVTQSSRYLVKRTGEKVFLECVQDMDHENMFWYRQDPGLGLRLIYFSYDVKMKEKGDIPEGYSVSREKKERFSLILESASTNQTSMYLCASRTQGSNSYEQYFGPGTRLTVT.

The chain recombines TRBV4-1 with TRBJ2-1; 15 bases fit TRBD2. The CDR3 consists of 21 residues. Per germline, CDR1 MGHRA and CDR2 YSYEKL. Unmatched junction bases numbered 11, after V lost 0 bases and J lost 2 bases. The DNA for the CDR3 is TGCGCCAGCAGCCAAGAACCAACAGGGACTAGCGGGAGGCCGGCCTACAATGAGCAGTTCTTC. Protein: CASSQEPTGTSGRPAYNEQFF.

The chain combines TRBV6-1 with TRBJ2-4, with TRBD1 matching 8 bases. Germline trimming cut 4 bases from V and 9 bases from J; bases unmatched to any gene: 11. The CDR3 totals 15 residues. The germline V gene encodes CDR1 MNHNS and CDR2 SASEGT. CDR3 amino acids: CASSAPIGQGGIQYF. The DNA of the CDR3 is TGTGCCAGCAGTGCCCCCATCGGACAGGGCGGCATTCAGTACTTC.